This T cell receptor (beta chain) is drawn from a study of T cells in localized non-small cell lung cancer. Study-wide results and limits: Of the top 100 tumor clones, median around 60 were in adjacent lung, over 25 among its top 100. Uninvolved adjacent lung had higher T cell clonality than tumor and all other tissues.

TCRdb's table, derived via immunoSEQ multiplex PCR, lists solely in-frame clones and lacks some. The repertoire holds 1,200 to 1,500 clones, with roughly 24% as singletons. CDR3 size: 14 residues. The V gene lost 5 bases and the J gene lost 10 bases, with 19 bases spanning the gap. Germline V gives CDR1 SGDLS, CDR2 YYNGEE. For this clone: Its specificity is not known.

This TCR derives from a male donor older than 55 with stage I squamous cell lung carcinoma. The gene calls are TRBV9 and TRBJ1-5; D gene unclear. The sample consisted of lung tumor tissue, taken before any cancer treatment. The CDR3 region is CASSEERIGGPQHF. The CDR3 bases are TGTGCCAGCAGTGAAGAGAGGATAGGAGGTCCCCAGCATTTT.